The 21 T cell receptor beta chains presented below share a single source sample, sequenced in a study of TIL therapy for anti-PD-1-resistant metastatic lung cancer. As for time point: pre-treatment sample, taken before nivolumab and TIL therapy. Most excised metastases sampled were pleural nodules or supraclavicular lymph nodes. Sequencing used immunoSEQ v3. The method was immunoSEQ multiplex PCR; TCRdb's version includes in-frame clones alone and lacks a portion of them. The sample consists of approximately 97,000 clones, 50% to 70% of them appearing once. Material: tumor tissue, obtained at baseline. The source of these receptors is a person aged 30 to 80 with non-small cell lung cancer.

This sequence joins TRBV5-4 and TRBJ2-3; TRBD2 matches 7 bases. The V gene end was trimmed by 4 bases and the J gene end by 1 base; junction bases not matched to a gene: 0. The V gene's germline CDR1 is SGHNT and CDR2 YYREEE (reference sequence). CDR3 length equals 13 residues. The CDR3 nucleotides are TGTGCCAGCAGCCGGGGGGGCACAGATACGCAGTATTTT. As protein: CASSRGGTDTQYF.

The CDR3 reads CASSPVTGGVRVNEQFF. DNA for the CDR3: TGTGCCAGCTCACCAGTCACGGGAGGAGTAAGAGTGAATGAGCAGTTCTTC. The chain couples TRBV18 to TRBJ2-1, with 7 positions matching TRBD2. Germline V gives CDR1 KGHSH, CDR2 LQKENI. Trimming removed 2 bases from V and 7 bases from J; junction bases left unmatched: 14. The length of the CDR3 is 17 residues.

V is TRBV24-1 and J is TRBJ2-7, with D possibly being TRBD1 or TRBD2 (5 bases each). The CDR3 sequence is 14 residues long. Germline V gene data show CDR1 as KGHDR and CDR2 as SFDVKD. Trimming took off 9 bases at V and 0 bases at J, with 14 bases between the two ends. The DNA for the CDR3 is TGTGCCACCGCTCCGGGGCCAAGCTCCTACGAGCAGTACTTC. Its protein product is CATAPGPSSYEQYF.

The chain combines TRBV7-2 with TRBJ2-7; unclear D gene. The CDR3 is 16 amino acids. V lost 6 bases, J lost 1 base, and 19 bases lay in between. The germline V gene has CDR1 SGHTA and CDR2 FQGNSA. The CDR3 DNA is TGTGCCAGCAGTTCGACGATTTTAATGGGGTCCTACGAGCAGTACTTC. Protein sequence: CASSSTILMGSYEQYF.

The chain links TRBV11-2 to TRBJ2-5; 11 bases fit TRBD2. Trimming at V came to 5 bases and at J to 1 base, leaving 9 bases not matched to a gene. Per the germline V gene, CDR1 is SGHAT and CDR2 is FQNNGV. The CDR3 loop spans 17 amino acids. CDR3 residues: CASSPRIAGGFQETQYF. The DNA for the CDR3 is TGTGCCAGCAGCCCCAGGATAGCGGGAGGGTTCCAAGAGACCCAGTACTTC.

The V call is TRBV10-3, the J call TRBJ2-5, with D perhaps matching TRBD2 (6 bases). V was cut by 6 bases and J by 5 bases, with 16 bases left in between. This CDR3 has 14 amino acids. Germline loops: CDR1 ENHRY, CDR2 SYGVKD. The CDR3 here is CAIRNGPAGETQYF. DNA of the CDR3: TGTGCCATCAGGAACGGACCGGCGGGGGAGACCCAGTACTTC.

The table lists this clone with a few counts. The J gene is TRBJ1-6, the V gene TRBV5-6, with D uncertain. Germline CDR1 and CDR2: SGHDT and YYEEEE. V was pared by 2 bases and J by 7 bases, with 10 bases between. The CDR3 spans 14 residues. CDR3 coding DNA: TGTGCCAGCAGCTTCAGAATAGTAAATTCACCCCTCCACTTT. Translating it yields CASSFRIVNSPLHF. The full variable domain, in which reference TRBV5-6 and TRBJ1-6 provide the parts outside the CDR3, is DAGVTQSPTHLIKTRGQQVTLRCSPKSGHDTVSWYQQALGQGPQFIFQYYEEEERQRGNFPDRFSGHQFPNYSSELNVNALLLGDSALYLCASSFRIVNSPLHFGNGTRLTVT.

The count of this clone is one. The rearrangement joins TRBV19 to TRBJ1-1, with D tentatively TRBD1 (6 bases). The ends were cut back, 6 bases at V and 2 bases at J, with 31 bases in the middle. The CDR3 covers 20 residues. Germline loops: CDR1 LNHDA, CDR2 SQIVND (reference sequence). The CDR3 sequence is CASRKLGEGGKMRINTEAFF. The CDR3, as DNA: TGTGCCAGTAGAAAATTGGGGGAGGGGGGAAAAATGAGAATTAACACTGAAGCTTTCTTT.

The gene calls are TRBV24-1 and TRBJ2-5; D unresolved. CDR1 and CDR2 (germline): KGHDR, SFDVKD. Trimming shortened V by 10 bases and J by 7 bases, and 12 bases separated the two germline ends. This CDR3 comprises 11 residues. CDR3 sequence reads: CATANYGTQYF. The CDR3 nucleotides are TGTGCCACAGCAAATTACGGGACCCAGTACTTC.

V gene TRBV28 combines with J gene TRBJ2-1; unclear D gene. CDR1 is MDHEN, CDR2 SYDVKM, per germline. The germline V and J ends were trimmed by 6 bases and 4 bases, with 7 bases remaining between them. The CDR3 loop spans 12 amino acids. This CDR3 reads CASSPQYNEQFF. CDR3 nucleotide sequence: TGTGCCAGCAGCCCCCAGTACAATGAGCAGTTCTTC.

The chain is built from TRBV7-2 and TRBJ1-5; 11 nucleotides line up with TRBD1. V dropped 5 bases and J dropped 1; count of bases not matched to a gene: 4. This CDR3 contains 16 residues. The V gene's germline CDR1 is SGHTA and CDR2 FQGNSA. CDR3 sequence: CASSPRTGGSNQPQHF. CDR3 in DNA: TGTGCCAGCAGCCCTCGGACAGGGGGCAGCAATCAGCCCCAGCATTTT. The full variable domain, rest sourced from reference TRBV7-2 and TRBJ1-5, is GAGVSQSPSNKVTEKGKDVELRCDPISGHTALYWYRQSLGQGLEFLIYFQGNSAPDKSGLPSDRFSAERTGGSVSTLTIQRTQQEDSAVYLCASSPRTGGSNQPQHFGDGTRLSIL.

CDR3: CASRYLPGQADTGELFF. CDR3 coding DNA: TGTGCCAGCAGATATTTACCGGGACAGGCGGACACCGGGGAGCTGTTTTTT. The chain carries TRBV28 and TRBJ2-2, with TRBD1 matching 8 bases. CDR3 length equals 17 residues. Germline loops: CDR1 MDHEN, CDR2 SYDVKM. V dropped 6 bases and J dropped 3; count of bases not matched to a gene: 12.

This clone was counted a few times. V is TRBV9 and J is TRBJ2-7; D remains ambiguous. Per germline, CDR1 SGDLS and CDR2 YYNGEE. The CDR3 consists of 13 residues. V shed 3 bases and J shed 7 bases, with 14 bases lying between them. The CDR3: CASSADVRSEQYF. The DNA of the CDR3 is TGTGCCAGCAGCGCCGATGTGAGGTCTGAGCAGTACTTC. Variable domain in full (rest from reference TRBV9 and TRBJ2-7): DSGVTQTPKHLITATGQRVTLRCSPRSGDLSVYWYQQSLDQGLQFLIQYYNGEERAKGNILERFSAQQFPDLHSELNLSSLELGDSALYFCASSADVRSEQYFGPGTRLTVT.

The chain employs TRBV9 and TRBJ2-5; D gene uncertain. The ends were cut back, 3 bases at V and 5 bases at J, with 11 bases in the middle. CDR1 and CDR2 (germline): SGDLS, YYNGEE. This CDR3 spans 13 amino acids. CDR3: CASSEDQRETQYF. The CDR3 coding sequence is TGTGCCAGCAGCGAAGACCAACGGGAGACCCAGTACTTC.

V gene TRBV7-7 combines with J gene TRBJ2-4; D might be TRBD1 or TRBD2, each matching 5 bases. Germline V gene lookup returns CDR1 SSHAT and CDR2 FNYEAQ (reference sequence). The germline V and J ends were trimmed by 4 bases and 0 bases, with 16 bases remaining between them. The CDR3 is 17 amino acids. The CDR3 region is CASSSSGQGLAKNIQYF. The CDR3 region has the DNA TGTGCCAGCAGCTCTTCGGGGCAGGGTCTAGCCAAAAACATTCAGTACTTC.

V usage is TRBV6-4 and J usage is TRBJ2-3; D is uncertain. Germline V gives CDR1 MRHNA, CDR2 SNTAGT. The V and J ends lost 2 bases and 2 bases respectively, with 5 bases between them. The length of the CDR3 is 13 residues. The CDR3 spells CASSDQFTDTQYF. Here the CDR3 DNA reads TGTGCCAGCAGTGACCAGTTCACAGATACGCAGTATTTT.

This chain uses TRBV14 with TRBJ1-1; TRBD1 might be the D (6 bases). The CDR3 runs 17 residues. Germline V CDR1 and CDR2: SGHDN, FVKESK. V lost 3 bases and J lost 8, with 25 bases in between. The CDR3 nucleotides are TGTGCCAGCAGCCACCTAGGGACTGGGGGCAGAACACTGGAAGCTTTCTTT. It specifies CASSHLGTGGRTLEAFF.

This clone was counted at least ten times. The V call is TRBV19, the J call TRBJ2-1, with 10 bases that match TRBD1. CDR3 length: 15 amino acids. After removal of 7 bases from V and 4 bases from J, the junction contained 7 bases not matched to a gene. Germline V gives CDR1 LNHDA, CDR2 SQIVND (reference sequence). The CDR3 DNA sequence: TGTGCCAGTAACCACCCGGGACAGGGGTACAATGAGCAGTTCTTC. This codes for CASNHPGQGYNEQFF.

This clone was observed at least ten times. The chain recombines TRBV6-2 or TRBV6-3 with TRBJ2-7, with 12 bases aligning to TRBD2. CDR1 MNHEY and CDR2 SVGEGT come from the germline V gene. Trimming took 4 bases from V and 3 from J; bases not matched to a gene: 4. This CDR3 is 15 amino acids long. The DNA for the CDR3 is TGTGCCAGCAGTTCCCGGACTAGCGGGGACTACGAGCAGTACTTC. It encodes CASSSRTSGDYEQYF.

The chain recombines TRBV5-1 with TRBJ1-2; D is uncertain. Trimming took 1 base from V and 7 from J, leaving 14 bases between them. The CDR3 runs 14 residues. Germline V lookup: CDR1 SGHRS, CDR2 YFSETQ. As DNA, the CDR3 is TGCGCCAGCAGCTTGACCCCTGGTTCTTTTGGCTACACCTTC. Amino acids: CASSLTPGSFGYTF.

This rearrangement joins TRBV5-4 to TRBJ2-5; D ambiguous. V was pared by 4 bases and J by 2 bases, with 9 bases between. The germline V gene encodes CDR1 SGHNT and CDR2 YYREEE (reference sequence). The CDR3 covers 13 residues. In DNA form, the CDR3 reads TGTGCCAGCAGCCCCGCTGGGCAAGAGACCCAGTACTTC. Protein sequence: CASSPAGQETQYF.